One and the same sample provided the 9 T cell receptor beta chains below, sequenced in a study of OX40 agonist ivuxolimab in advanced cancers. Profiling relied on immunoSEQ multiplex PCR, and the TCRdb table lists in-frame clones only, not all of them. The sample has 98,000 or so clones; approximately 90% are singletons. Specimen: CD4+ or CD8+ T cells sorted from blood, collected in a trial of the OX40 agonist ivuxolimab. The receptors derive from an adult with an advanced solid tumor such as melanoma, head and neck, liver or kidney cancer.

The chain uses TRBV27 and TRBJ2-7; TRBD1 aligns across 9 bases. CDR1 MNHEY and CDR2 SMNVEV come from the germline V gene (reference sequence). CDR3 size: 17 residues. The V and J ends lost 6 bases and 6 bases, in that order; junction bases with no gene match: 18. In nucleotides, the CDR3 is TGTGCCAGCAGCCCCTATTTCGGGGGACAGGGTCAGGGCGAGCAGTACTTC. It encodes CASSPYFGGQGQGEQYF.

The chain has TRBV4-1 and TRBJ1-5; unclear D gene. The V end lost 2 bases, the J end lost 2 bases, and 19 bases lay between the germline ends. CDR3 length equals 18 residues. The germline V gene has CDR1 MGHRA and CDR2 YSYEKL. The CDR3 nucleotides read TGCGCCAGCAGCCAAAAGCAAGGCGGTCGCGCGGGCAATCAGCCCCAGCATTTT. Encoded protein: CASSQKQGGRAGNQPQHF.

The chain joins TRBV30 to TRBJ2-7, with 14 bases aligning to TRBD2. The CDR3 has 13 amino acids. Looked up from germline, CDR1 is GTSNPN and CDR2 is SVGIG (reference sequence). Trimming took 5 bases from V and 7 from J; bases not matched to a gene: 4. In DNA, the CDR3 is TGTGCCTGGGAAGGACTAGCGGGAGGTGAGCAGTACTTC. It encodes CAWEGLAGGEQYF.

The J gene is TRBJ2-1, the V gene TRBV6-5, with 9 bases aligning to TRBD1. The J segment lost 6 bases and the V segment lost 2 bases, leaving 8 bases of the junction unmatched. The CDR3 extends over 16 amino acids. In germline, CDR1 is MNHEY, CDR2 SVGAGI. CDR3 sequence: CASSYPTGGAFNEQFF. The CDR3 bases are TGTGCCAGCAGTTACCCAACAGGGGGCGCTTTCAATGAGCAGTTCTTC.

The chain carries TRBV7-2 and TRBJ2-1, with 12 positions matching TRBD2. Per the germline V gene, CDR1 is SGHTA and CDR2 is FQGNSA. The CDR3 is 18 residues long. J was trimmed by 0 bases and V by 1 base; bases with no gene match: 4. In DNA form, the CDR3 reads TGTGCCAGCAGCTTAGGACTAGCGGGGGCGAGCTCCTACAATGAGCAGTTCTTC. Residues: CASSLGLAGASSYNEQFF.

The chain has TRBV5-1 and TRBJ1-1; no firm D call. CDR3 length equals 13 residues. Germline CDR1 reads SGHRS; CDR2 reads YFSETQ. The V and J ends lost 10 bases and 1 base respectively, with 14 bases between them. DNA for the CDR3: TGCGCCTCATTCCAGGACCCGAACACTGAAGCTTTCTTT. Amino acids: CASFQDPNTEAFF.

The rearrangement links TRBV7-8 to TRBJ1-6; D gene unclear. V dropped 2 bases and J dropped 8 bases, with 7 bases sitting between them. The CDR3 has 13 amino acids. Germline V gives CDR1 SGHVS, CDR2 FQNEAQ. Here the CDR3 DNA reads TGTGCCAGCAGCTTAAAAACAGATTCACCCCTCCACTTT. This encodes CASSLKTDSPLHF. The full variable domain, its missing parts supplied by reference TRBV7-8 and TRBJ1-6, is GAGVSQSPRYKVAKRGQDVALRCDPISGHVSLFWYQQALGQGPEFLTYFQNEAQLDKSGLPSDRFFAERPEGSVSTLKIQRTQQEDSAVYLCASSLKTDSPLHFGNGTRLTVT.

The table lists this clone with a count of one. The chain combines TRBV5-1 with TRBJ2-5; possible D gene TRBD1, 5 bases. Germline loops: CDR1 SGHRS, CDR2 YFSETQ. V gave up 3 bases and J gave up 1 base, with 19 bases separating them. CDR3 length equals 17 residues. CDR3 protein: CASSSRPSTVTQETQYF. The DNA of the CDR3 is TGCGCCAGCAGCTCCCGCCCCTCGACAGTGACCCAAGAGACCCAGTACTTC. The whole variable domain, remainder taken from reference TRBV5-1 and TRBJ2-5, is KAGVTQTPRYLIKTRGQQVTLSCSPISGHRSVSWYQQTPGQGLQFLFEYFSETQRNKGNFPGRFSGRQFSNSRSEMNVSTLELGDSALYLCASSSRPSTVTQETQYFGPGTRLLVL.

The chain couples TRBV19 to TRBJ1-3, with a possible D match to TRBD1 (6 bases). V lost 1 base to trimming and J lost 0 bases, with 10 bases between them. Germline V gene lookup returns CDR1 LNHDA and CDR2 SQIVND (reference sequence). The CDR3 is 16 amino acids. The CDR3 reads CASSIAVRGSGNTIYF. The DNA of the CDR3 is TGTGCCAGTAGTATAGCCGTCAGGGGCTCTGGAAACACCATATATTTT.